This T cell receptor beta chain came from a study of long-term antiretroviral therapy in people with HIV. A v3.0 immunoSEQ assay was performed at survey level. TCRdb's table, derived via immunoSEQ multiplex PCR, lists solely in-frame clones and lacks some. The sample yields 25,000 to 35,000 clones, roughly 84% seen once. Trimming took 5 bases from V and 3 from J; bases not matched to a gene: 4. Per germline, CDR1 SGHKS and CDR2 YYEKEE (reference sequence). This CDR3 comprises 13 residues. The TCR was taken from a woman aged 25 to 45 with HIV. The chain links TRBV5-5 to TRBJ2-7, with 8 bases identical to TRBD1. Sequencing used unsorted PBMCs, obtained 0.8 years after starting antiretroviral therapy. The CDR3, as DNA: TGTGCCAGCAGGGACAGGGTAAACTACGAGCAGTACTTC. Protein sequence: CASRDRVNYEQYF.